The text below deals with one T cell receptor beta chain. What it binds is not known. Produced via immunoSEQ multiplex PCR; TCRdb's table is partial and in-frame only. Seen here are approximately 2,300,000 clones, around 90% observed once, and the top ten hold around 0.4%. The sample belongs to a study of shared clonotypes between healthy human individuals. General observations from the study: Across subsets, estimated richness was generally greater for naive than for memory populations.

The CDR3 is 11 amino acids. V lost 6 bases, J lost 2 bases, and 4 bases lay in between. The germline CDR1 and CDR2 sequences are SNHLY and FYNNEI. The receptor was isolated from a man aged 18 to 35 in good health. Some clones in this sample may be carry-over from other donors' samples. This rearrangement joins TRBV2 to TRBJ1-2; D uncertain. Sequenced material: naive CD4+ T cells from PBMCs. Subset meaning: CD45RA+ positively selected. DNA of the CDR3: TGTGCCAGCAGGCAAAACTATGGCTACACCTTC. Amino acids: CASRQNYGYTF.